The subject of this entry is one TCR beta chain. The antigen is unknown. RNA in amounts of 0.5 to 1 ug was reverse transcribed with random hexamers. MiXCR was run by TCRdb on the immunoSEQ multiplex PCR reads, yielding one entry per CDR3 protein. The sample has about 140,000 distinct CDR3 sequences, approximately 96% seen once. The sample originates from a study of CD8 T cells in Susac syndrome. In the study overall: Sequenced Susac syndrome patients included roughly six with clinically active disease and fewer than 10 in remission.

The CDR3 is 14 amino acids. V lost 0 bases to trimming and J lost 8 bases; unmatched junction nucleotides: 4. Germline CDR1 reads SGHTA; CDR2 reads FQGTGA. TEMRA cells underwent FACS enrichment and CD8+ and CD4+ T cells underwent negative isolation. Findings of the study overall: The study recognized that the number of individuals in its TCR sequencing and HLA analysis was relatively small. Susac syndrome CD4+ T cell repertoires showed no clonal expansion.

The sample taken for sequencing was CD4+ T cells from PBMCs. The source of this sequence is a human donor with Susac syndrome. V and J are TRBV7-3 and TRBJ2-1; 7 nucleotides line up with TRBD2. CDR3 amino acids: CASSLTGSGDEQFF. CDR3 coding DNA: TGTGCCAGCAGCTTAACGGGAAGCGGGGATGAGCAGTTCTTC.